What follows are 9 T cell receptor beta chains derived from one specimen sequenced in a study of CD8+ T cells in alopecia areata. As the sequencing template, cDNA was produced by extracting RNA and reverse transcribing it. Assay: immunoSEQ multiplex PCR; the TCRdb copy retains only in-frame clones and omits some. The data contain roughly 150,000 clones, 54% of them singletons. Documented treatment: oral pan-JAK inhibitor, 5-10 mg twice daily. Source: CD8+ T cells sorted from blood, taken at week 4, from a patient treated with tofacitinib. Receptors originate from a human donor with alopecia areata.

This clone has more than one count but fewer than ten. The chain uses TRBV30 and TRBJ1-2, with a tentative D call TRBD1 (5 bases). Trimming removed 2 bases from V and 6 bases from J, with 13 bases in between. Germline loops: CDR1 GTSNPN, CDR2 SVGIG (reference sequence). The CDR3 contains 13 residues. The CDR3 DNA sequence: TGTGCCTGGAGTCCTCTTGGAGGGGATGGCTACACCTTC. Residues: CAWSPLGGDGYTF. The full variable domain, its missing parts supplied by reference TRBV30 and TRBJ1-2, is SQTIHQWPATLVQPVGSPLSLECTVEGTSNPNLYWYRQAAGRGLQLLFYSVGIGQISSEVPQNLSASRPQDRQFILSSKKLLLSDSGFYLCAWSPLGGDGYTFGSGTRLTVV.

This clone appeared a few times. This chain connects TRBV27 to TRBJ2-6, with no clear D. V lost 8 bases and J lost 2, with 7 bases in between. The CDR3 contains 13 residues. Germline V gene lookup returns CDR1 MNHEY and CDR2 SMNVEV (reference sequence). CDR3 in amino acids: CASGGAGANVLTF. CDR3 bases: TGTGCCAGCGGTGGGGCTGGGGCCAACGTCCTGACTTTC.

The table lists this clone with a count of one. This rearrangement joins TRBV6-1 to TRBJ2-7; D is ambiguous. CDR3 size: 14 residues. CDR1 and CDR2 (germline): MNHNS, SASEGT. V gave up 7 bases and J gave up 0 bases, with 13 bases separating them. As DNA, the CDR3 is TGTGCCAGCATTTCAGTGAGGAGCTCCTACGAGCAGTACTTC. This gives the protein CASISVRSSYEQYF.

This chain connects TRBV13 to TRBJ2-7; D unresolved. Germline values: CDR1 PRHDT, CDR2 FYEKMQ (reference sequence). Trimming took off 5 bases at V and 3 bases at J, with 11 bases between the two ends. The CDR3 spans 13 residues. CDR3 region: CASSTTENYEQYF. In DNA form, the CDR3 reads TGTGCCAGCAGCACGACTGAGAACTACGAGCAGTACTTC.

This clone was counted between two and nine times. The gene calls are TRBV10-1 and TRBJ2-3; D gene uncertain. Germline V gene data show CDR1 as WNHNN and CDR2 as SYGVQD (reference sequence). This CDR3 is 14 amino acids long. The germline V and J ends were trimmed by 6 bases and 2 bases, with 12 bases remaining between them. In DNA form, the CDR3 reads TGCGCCAGCAGCACCCCCGACCCCACAGATACGCAGTATTTT. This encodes CASSTPDPTDTQYF.

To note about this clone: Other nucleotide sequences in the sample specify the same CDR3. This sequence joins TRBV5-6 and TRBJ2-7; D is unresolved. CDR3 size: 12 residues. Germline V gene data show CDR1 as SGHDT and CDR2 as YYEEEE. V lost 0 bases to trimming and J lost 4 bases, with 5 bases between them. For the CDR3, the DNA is TGTGCCAGCAGCTTGGAAAGGTACGAGCAGTACTTC. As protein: CASSLERYEQYF.

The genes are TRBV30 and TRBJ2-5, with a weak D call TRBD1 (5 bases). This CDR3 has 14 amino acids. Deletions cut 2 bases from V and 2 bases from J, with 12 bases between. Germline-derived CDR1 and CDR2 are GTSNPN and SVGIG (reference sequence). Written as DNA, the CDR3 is TGTGCCTGGAGTTTAGCCAGGGTTCAAGAGACCCAGTACTTC. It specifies CAWSLARVQETQYF.

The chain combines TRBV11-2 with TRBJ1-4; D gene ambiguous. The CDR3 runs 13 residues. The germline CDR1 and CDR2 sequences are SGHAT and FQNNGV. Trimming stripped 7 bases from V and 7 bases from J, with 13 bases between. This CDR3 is CASTEGEVEKLFF. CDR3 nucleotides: TGTGCCAGCACAGAGGGTGAGGTTGAAAAACTGTTTTTT.

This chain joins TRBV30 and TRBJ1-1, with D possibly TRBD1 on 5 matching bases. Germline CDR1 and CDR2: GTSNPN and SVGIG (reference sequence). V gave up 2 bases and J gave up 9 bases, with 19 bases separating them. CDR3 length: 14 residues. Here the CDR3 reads CAWSRFRENTQAFF. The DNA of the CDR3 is TGTGCCTGGAGTCGGTTCAGGGAAAATACACAAGCTTTCTTT. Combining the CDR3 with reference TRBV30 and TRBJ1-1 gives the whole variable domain SQTIHQWPATLVQPVGSPLSLECTVEGTSNPNLYWYRQAAGRGLQLLFYSVGIGQISSEVPQNLSASRPQDRQFILSSKKLLLSDSGFYLCAWSRFRENTQAFFGQGTRLTVV.